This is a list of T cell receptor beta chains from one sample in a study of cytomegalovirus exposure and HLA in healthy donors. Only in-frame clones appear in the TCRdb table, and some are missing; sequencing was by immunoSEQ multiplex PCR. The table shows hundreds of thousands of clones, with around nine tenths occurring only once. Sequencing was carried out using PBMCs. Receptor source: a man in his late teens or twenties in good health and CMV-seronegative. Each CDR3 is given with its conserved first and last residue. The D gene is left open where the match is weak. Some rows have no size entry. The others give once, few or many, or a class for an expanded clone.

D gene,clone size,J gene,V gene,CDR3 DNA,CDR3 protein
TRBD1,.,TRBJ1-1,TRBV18,TGTGCCAGCTCACCACCGAGTAGACAGGGCACTGAAGCTTTCTTT,CASSPPSRQGTEAFF
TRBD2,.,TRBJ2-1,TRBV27,TGTGCCAGCAGTTCCGGGACTAGCGGGCACAATGAGCAGTTCTTC,CASSSGTSGHNEQFF
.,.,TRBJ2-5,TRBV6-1,TGTGCCAGCAGGGATAGCGGGCCCGGGGGCGAGACCCAGTACTTC,CASRDSGPGGETQYF
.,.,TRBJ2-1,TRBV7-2,TGTGCCAGCAGCTTAGATGCGGGGCAGTTCTTC,CASSLDAGQFF
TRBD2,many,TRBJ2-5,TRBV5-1,TGCGCCAGCAGCTTATTAGCGGGAATAGGAGAGACCCAGTACTTC,CASSLLAGIGETQYF
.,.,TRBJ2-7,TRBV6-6,TGTGCCAGCAGTTACTCCCAGGGTTCCTACGAGCAGTACTTC,CASSYSQGSYEQYF
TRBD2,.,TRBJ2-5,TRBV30,TGTGCCTGCCGGACTAGAGTGTGGGAGACCCAGTACTTC,CACRTRVWETQYF
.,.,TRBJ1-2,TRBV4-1,TGCGCCAGCAGCCAAGATAATATAGTAGGGGGTCTAAATGGCTACACCTTC,CASSQDNIVGGLNGYTF
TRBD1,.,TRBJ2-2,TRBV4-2,TGTGCCAGCAGCCAAGAACGTGGACAGGTGATAACCGGGGAGCTGTTTTTT,CASSQERGQVITGELFF
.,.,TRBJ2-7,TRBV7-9,TGTGCCAGCAGCTTTCCGCTAGCGAAAGGCGAGCAGTACTTC,CASSFPLAKGEQYF
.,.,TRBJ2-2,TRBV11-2,TGTGCCAGCAGCCCAGCATCAGGGGATGGCACCGGGGAGCTGTTTTTT,CASSPASGDGTGELFF
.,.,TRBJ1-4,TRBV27,TGTGCCAGCAGTGAAGTGGCAGGGCGTTCAACTAATGAAAAACTGTTTTTT,CASSEVAGRSTNEKLFF
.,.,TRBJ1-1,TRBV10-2,TGCGCCAGCAGCGACCTACAGGTTATGAACACTGAAGCTTTCTTT,CASSDLQVMNTEAFF
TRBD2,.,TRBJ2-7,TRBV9,TGTGCCAGCAGCGTAGCGGGGACTAGCGGTTACGAGCAGTACTTC,CASSVAGTSGYEQYF
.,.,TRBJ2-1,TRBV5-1,TGCGCCAGCAGTTGGGGCACCCGGCCGATGGATGAGCAGTTCTTC,CASSWGTRPMDEQFF
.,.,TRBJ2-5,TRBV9,TGTGCCAGCAGCGTAGCCCCCATGAGGGCCGGGGAGACCCAGTACTTC,CASSVAPMRAGETQYF